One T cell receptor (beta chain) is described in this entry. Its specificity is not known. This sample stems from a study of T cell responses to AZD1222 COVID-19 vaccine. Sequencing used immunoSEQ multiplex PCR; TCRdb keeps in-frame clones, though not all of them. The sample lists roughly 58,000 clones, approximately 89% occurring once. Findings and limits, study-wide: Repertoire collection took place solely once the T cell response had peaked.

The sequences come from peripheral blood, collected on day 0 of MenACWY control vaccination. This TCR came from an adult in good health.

The CDR3 nucleotides read TGTGCCACCAGCAGAGATAGGGCTAGCGGGAGCAATGAGCAGTTCTTC. Translation gives CATSRDRASGSNEQFF. This rearrangement joins TRBV15 to TRBJ2-1, with 10 bases fitting TRBD2. Per the germline V gene, CDR1 is LNHNV and CDR2 is YYDKDF (reference sequence). The V segment lost 0 bases and the J segment 6 bases; nucleotides outside the gene matches: 5. This CDR3 comprises 16 residues.